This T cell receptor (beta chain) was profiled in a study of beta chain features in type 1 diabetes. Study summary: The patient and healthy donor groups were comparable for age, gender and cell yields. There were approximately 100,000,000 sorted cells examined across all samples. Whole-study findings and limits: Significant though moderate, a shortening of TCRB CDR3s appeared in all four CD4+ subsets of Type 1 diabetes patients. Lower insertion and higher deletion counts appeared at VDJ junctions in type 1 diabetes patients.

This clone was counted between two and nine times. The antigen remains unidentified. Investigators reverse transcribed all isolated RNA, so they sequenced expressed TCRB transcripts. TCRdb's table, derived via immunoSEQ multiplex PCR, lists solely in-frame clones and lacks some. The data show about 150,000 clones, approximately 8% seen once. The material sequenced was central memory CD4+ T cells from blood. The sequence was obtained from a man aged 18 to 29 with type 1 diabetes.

CDR3 amino acids: CASSLFGARNQPQHF. The CDR3 nucleotides read TGTGCCAGCAGTTTATTTGGGGCACGCAATCAGCCCCAGCATTTT. The J gene is TRBJ1-5, the V gene TRBV28; D might be TRBD1 (5 bases). CDR1 and CDR2 from the germline V gene are MDHEN and SYDVKM. The V and J ends lost 1 base and 2 bases respectively, with 9 bases between them. This CDR3 has 15 residues.